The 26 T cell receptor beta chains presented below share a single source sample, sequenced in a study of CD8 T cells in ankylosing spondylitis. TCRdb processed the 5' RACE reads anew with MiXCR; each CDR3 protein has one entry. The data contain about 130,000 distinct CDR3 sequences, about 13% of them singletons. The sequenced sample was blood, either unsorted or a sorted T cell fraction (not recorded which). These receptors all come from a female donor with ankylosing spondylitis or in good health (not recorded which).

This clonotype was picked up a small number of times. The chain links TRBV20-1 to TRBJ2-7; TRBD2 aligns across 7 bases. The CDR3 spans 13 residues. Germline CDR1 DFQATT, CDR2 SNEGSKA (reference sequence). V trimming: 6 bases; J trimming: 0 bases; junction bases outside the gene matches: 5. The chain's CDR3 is CSARTGGSYEQYF. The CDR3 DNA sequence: TGCAGTGCCAGAACGGGGGGCTCCTACGAGCAGTACTTC.

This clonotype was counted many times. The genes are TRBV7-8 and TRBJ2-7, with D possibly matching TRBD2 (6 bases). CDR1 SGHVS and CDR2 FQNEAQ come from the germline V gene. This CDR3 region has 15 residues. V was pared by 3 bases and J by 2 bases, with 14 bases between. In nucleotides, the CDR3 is TGTGCCAGCAGCTTTCGTCTAGCGAATACCTACGAGCAGTACTTC. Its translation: CASSFRLANTYEQYF.

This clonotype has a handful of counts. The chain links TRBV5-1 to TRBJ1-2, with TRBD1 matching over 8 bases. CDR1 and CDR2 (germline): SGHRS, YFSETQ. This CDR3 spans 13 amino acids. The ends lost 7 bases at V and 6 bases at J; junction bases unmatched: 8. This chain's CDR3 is CASGEQGGHGYTF. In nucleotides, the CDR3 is TGCGCCAGCGGTGAACAGGGGGGGCATGGCTACACCTTC.

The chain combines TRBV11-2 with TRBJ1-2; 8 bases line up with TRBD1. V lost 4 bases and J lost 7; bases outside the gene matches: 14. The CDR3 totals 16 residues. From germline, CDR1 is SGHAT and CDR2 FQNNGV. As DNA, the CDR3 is TGTGCCAGCAGCTCCCCTAGGCAGGGGGCGTTTGGTGGCTACACCTTC. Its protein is CASSSPRQGAFGGYTF.

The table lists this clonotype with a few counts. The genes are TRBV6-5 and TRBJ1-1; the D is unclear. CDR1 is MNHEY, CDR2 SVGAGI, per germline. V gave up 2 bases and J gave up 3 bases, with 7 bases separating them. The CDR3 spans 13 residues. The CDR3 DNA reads TGTGCCAGCAGTTACGAACCTGACACTGAAGCTTTCTTT. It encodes CASSYEPDTEAFF.

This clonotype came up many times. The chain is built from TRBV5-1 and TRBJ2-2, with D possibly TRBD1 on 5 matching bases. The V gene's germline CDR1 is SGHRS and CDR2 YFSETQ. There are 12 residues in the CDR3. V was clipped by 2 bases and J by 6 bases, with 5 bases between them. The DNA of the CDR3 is TGCGCCAGCAGCTTAGGGGCCGGGGAGCTGTTTTTT. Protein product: CASSLGAGELFF.

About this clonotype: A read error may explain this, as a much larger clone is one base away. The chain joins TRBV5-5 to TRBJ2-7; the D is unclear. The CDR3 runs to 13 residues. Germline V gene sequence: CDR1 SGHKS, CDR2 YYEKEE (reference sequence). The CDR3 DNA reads TGTGTCAGCAGTTTTGATCATAACTACGAGCAGTACTTC. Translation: CVSSFDHNYEQYF.

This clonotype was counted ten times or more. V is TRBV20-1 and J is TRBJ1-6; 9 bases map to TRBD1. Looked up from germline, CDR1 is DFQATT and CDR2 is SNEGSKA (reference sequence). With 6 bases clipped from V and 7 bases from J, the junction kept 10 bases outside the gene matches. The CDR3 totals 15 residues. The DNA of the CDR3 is TGCAGTGCCGAGACTCCGGGACAGGGAAATTCACCCCTCCACTTT. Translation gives CSAETPGQGNSPLHF.

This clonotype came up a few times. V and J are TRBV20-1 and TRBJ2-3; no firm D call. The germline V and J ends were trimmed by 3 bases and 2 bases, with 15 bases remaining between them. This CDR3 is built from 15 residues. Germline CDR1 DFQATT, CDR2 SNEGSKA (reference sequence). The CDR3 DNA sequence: TGCAGTGCTAGGCCCAGCGACTGGATCACAGATACGCAGTATTTT. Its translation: CSARPSDWITDTQYF.

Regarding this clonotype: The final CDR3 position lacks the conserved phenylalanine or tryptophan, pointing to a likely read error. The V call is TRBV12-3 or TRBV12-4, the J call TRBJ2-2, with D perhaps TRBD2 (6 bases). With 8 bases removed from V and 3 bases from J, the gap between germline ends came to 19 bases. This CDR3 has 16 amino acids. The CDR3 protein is CASLRGWGSYTGELFI. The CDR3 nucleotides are TGTGCCAGCTTACGGGGGTGGGGGTCTTACACCGGGGAGCTGTTTATT.

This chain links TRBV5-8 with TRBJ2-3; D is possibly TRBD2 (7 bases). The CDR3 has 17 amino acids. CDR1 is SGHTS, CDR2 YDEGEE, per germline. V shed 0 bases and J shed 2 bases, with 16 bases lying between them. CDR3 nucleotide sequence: TGTGCCAGCAGCTTGGTATGGGCGGGGGCCCCCACAGATACGCAGTATTTT. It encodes CASSLVWAGAPTDTQYF.

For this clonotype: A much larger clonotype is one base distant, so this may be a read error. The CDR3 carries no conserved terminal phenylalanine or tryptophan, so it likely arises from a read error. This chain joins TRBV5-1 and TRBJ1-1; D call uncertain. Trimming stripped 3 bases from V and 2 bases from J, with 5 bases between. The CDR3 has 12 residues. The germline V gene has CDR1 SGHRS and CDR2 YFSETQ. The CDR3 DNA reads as TGCGCCAGCAGCTCGCCTAACACTGAAGCTTTCTTG. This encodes CASSSPNTEAFL.

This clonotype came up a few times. The CDR3 DNA reads TGTGCCAGCAGTTTGGGTCTGACCTCGGGGACCCAGTACTTC. Translation: CASSLGLTSGTQYF. This chain joins TRBV12-3 or TRBV12-4 and TRBJ2-5; D remains unclear. With 3 bases removed from V and 7 bases from J, the gap between germline ends came to 15 bases. The CDR3 runs to 14 residues.

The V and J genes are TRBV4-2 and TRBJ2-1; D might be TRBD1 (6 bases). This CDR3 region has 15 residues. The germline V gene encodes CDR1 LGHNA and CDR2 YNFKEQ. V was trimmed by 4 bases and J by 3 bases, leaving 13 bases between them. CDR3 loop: CASSRDTGFYNEQFF. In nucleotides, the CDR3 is TGTGCCAGCAGCCGAGATACAGGGTTCTACAATGAGCAGTTCTTC.

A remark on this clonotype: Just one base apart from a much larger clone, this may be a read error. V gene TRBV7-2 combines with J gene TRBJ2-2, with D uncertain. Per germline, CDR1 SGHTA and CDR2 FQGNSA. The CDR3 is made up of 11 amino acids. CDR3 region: CVSSETGELFF. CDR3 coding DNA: TGTGTCAGCAGCGAAACCGGGGAGCTGTTTTTT.

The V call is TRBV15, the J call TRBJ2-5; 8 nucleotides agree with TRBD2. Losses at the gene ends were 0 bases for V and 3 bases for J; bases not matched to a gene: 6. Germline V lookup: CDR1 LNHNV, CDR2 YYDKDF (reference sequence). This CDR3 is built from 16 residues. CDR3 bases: TGTGCCACCAGCAGAGACATTTGGGGACTAGAAGAGACCCAGTACTTC. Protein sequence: CATSRDIWGLEETQYF.

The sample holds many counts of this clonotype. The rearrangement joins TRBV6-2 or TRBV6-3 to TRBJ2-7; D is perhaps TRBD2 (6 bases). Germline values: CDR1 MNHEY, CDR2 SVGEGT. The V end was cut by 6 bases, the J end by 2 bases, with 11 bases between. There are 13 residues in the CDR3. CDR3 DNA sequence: TGTGCCAGCAGCCACCCGGGGGCCTACGAGCAGTACTTC. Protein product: CASSHPGAYEQYF.

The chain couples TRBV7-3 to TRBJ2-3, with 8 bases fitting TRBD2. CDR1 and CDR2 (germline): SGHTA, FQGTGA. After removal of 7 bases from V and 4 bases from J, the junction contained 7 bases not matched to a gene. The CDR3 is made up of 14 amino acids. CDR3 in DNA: TGTGCCAGCAATCGGGGGGGACTGTCAGATACGCAGTATTTT. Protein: CASNRGGLSDTQYF.

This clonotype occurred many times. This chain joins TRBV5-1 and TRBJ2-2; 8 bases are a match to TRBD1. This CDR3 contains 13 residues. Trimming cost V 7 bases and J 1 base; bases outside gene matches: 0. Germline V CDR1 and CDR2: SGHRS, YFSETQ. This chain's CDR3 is CASGQGNTGELFF. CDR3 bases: TGCGCCAGCGGACAGGGGAACACCGGGGAGCTGTTTTTT.

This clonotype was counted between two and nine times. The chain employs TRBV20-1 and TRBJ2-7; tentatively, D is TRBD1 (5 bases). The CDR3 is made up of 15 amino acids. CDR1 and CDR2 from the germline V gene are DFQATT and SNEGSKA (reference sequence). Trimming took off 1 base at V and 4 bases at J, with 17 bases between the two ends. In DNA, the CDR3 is TGCAGTGCTAGAGCCTCAGGGTCCCAAACTTACGAGCAGTACTTC. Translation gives CSARASGSQTYEQYF.

CDR3 nucleotide sequence: TGTGCCACCAGTCCCGGGACAGGGGGCGCAAGGCAGTTCTTC. The encoded protein is CATSPGTGGARQFF. The rearrangement links TRBV15 to TRBJ2-1, with TRBD1 matching 12 bases. CDR3 length equals 14 residues. Looked up from germline, CDR1 is LNHNV and CDR2 is YYDKDF (reference sequence). J was trimmed by 12 bases and V by 6 bases; bases with no gene match: 9.

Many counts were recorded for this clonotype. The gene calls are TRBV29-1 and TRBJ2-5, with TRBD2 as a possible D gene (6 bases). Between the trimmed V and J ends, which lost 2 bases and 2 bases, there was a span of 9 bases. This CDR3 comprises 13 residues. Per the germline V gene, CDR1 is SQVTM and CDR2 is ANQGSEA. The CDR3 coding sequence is TGCAGCGTTGAAACGGGAGTTCAAGAGACCCAGTACTTC. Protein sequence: CSVETGVQETQYF.

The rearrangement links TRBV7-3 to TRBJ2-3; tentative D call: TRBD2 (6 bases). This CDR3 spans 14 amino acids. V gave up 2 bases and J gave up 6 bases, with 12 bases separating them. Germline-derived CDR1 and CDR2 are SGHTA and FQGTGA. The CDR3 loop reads CASSLDGSGDTQYF. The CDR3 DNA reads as TGTGCCAGCAGCTTAGACGGAAGCGGGGATACGCAGTATTTT.

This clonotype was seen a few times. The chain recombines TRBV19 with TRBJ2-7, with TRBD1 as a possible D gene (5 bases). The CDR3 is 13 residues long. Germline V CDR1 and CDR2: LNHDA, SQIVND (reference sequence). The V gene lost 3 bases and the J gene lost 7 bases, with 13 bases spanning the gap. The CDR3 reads CASSIQGSGEQYF. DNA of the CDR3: TGTGCCAGTAGTATTCAGGGATCGGGTGAGCAGTACTTC.

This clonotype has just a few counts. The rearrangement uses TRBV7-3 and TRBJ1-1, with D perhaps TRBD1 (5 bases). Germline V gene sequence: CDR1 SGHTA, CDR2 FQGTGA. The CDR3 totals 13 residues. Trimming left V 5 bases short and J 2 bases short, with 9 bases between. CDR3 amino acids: CASSAQANTEAFF. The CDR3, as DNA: TGTGCCAGCAGCGCACAGGCAAACACTGAAGCTTTCTTT.

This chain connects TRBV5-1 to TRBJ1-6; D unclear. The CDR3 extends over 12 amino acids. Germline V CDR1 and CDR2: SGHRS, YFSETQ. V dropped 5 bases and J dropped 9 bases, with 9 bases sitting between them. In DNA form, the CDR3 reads TGCGCCAGCAGGAGCGAAGGTTCACCCCTCCACTTT. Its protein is CASRSEGSPLHF.